Sequencing of this TCR beta chain was carried out in a study of shared clonotypes between healthy human individuals. Findings and limits, study-wide: Sample collection involved blood only; tissue repertoires are likely different. Sequencing of the sorted subsets was shown by rarefaction to be incomplete despite large depth.

Trimming cost V 5 bases and J 1 base, with 15 bases left between them. This CDR3 region has 16 residues. Germline lookup yields CDR1 MDHEN and CDR2 SYDVKM. Every subset had its genomic DNA shared out evenly among several immunoSEQ plates. Replicate sorted-subset PCRs were loaded with 150 to 250 ng DNA, about 30,000 T cell genomes. Sequencing used immunoSEQ multiplex PCR; TCRdb keeps in-frame clones, though not all of them. Of about 2.4 million clones listed, approximately 94% are singletons. Details on this clone: Its specificity is not known.

The J gene is TRBJ1-3, the V gene TRBV28, with D unclear. The origin of this receptor is a man aged 18 to 29 in good health. The sequenced material came from naive CD4+ T cells sorted from blood. As to subset: CD45RA+ positively selected. The CDR3 DNA is TGTGCCAGCAGTCCCTCACGGGTTTGGTCTGGAAACACCATATATTTT. This translates into CASSPSRVWSGNTIYF.